This T cell receptor beta chain is from a study of early T cells in non-severe SARS-CoV-2 infection. Comments on this clonotype: The antigen is not known.

This CDR3 is 16 amino acids long. CDR1 and CDR2 (germline): KGHDR, SFDVKD. V lost 3 bases, J lost 1 base, and 5 bases stayed unmatched. Study findings and constraints: Matches to VDJdb favored anti-spike CD8 responses and missed private and CD4 specificities.

Individual cDNA molecules were tagged with unique molecular identifiers. One entry per CDR3 protein results from TCRdb running MiXCR on the 5' RACE reads. The data show 25,000 to 35,000 distinct CDR3 sequences, around 5.2% seen once. The clonotype was recovered from an adult who was a healthcare worker with PCR-confirmed SARS-CoV-2 infection or an uninfected control (not recorded which). The sequenced material came from whole blood. The chain is built from TRBV24-1 and TRBJ2-1, with 7 bases identical to TRBD2. The CDR3 protein is CATSDTGTTSYNEQFF. The CDR3 nucleotides are TGTGCCACCAGTGATACCGGGACTACGTCCTACAATGAGCAGTTCTTC.